This TCR beta chain was recovered during a study of radiation and T cells in renal cell carcinoma. The germline V and J ends were trimmed by 3 bases and 0 bases, with 9 bases remaining between them. The CDR3 consists of 15 residues. Germline loops: CDR1 SGHTA, CDR2 FQGNSA. Only in-frame clones appear in the TCRdb table, and some are missing; sequencing was by immunoSEQ multiplex PCR. The sample comprises 150,000 to 200,000 clones, around 89% of which are singletons, and about 11% rests with the top ten. Time point defined: blood 4 weeks post-SBRT, at nephrectomy. Treatment here: 15 Gy SBRT to primary tumor, nephrectomy 4 weeks later. Clear cell pathology was present in this patient's renal cell carcinoma.

The TCR comes from a woman in her fifties or sixties with renal cell carcinoma. Sequencing used blood, obtained from a patient whose treatment included radiotherapy and nephrectomy. The chain carries TRBV7-2 and TRBJ2-1; no clear D gene. The CDR3 coding sequence is TGTGCCAGCAGCTTGGCTCCCCTCTCCTACAATGAGCAGTTCTTC. It translates to CASSLAPLSYNEQFF.